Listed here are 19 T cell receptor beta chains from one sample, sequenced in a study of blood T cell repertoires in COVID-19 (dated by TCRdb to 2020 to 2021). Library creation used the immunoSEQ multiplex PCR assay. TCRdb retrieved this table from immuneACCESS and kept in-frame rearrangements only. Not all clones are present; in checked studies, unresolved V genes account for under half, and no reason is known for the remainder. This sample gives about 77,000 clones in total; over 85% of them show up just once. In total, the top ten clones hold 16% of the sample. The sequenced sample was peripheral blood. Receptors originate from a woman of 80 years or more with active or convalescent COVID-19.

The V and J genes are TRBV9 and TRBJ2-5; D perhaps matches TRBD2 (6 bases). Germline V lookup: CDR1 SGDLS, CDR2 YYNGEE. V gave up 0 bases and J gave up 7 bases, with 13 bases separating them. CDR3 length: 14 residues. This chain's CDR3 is CASSVEGNSGTQYF. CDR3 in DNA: TGTGCCAGCAGCGTAGAAGGAAATAGCGGGACCCAGTACTTC.

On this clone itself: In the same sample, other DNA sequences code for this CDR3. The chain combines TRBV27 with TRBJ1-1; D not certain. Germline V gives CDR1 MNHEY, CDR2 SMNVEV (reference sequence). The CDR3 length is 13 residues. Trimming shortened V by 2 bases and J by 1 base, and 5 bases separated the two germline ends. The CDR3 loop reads CASSLRGNTEAFF. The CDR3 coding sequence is TGTGCCAGCAGTTTACGGGGGAACACTGAAGCTTTCTTT.

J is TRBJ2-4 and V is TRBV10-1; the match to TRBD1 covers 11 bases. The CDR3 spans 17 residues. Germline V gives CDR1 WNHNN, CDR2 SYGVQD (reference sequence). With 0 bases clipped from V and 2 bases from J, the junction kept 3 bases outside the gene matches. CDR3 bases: TGCGCCAGCAGTGAGTCAGGGACAGGGGGTTCCAAAAACATTCAGTACTTC. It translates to CASSESGTGGSKNIQYF.

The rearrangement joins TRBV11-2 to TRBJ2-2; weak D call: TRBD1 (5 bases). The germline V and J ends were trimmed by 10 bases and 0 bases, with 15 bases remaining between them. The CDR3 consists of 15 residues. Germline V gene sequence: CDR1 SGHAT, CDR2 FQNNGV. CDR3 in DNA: TGTGCCACCGAAAAAGGGGTACCGAACACCGGGGAGCTGTTTTTT. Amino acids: CATEKGVPNTGELFF. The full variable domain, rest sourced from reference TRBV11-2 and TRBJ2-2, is EAGVAQSPRYKIIEKRQSVAFWCNPISGHATLYWYQQILGQGPKLLIQFQNNGVVDDSQLPKDRFSAERLKGVDSTLKIQPAKLEDSAVYLCATEKGVPNTGELFFGEGSRLTVL.

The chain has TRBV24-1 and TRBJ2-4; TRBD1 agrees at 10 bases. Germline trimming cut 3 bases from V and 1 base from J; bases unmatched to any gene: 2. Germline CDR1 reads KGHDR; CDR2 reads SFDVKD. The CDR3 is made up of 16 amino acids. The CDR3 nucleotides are TGTGCCACCAGTGATCCGGGACAGGGGGCCAAAAACATTCAGTACTTC. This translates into CATSDPGQGAKNIQYF.

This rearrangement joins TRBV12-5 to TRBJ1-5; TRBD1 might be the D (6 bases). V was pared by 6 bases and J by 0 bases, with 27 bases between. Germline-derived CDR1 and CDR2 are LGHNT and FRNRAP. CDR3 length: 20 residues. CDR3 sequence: CASGIPTIDRRLNSNQPQHF. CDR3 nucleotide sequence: TGTGCTAGTGGAATACCCACCATCGACAGGAGACTCAATAGCAATCAGCCCCAGCATTTT.

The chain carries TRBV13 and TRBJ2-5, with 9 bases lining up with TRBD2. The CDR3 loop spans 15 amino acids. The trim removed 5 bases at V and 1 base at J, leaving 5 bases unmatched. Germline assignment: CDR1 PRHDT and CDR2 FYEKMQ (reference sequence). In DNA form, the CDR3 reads TGTGCCAGCAGCCAAGCGGGGGGACGCCAAGAGACCCAGTACTTC. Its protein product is CASSQAGGRQETQYF.

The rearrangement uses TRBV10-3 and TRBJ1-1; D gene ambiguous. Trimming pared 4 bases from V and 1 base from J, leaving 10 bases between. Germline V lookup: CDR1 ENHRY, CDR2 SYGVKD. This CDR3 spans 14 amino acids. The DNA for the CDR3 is TGTGCCATCAGTGGTGTTACGGGGAACACTGAAGCTTTCTTT. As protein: CAISGVTGNTEAFF.

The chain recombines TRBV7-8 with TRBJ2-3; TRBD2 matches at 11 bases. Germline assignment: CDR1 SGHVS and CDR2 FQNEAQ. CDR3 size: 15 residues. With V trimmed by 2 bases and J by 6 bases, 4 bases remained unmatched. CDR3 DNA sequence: TGTGCCAGCAGCTTACTAGCGGGGGGCCCCGATACGCAGTATTTT. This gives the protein CASSLLAGGPDTQYF.

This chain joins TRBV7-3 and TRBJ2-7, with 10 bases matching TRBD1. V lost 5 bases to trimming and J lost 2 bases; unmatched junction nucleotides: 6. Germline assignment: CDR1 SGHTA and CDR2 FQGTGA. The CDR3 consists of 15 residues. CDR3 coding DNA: TGTGCCAGCAGCCCCGCCGGGACAGGGGCCTACGAGCAGTACTTC. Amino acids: CASSPAGTGAYEQYF.

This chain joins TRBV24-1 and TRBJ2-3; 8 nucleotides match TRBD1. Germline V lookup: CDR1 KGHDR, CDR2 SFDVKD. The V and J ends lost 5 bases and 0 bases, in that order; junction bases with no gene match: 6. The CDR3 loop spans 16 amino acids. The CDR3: CATSVSWDRSTDTQYF. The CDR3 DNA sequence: TGTGCCACCAGTGTCAGTTGGGACAGGAGCACAGATACGCAGTATTTT.

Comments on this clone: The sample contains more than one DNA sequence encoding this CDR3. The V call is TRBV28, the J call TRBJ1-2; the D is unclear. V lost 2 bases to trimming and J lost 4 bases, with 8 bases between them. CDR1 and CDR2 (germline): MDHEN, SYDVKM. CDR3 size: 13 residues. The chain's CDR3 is CASSLPGGYGYTF. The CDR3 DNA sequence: TGTGCCAGCAGTTTACCCGGTGGCTATGGCTACACCTTC.

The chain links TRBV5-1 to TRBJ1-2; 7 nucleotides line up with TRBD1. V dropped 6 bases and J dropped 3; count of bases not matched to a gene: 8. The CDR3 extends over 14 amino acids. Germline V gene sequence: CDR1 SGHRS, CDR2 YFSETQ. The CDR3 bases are TGCGCCAGCAAGCCTACCACAGGGGACTATGGCTACACCTTC. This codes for CASKPTTGDYGYTF.

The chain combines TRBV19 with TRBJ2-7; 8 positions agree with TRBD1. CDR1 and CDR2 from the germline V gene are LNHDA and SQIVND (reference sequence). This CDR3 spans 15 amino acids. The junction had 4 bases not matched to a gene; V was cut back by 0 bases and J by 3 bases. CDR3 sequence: CASSIEDRGHYEQYF. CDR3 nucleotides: TGTGCCAGTAGTATAGAAGACAGGGGCCACTACGAGCAGTACTTC.

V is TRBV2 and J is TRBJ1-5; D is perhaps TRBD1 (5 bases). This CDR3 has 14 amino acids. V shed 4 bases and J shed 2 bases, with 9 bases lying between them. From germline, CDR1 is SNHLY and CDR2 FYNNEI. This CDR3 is CASSVGGGNQPQHF. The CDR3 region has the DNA TGTGCCAGCAGTGTAGGAGGGGGCAATCAGCCCCAGCATTTT.

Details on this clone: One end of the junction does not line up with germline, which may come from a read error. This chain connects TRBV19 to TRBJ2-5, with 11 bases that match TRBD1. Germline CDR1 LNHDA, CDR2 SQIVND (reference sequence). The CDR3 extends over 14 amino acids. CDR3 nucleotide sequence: TGTGCCACTAGTATAGGGACAGGGGGGGAGACCCAGTACTTC. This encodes CATSIGTGGETQYF.

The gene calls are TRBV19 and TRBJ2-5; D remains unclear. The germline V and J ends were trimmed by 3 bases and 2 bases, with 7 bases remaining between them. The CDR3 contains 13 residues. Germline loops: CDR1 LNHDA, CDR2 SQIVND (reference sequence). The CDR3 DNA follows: TGTGCCAGTAGTATTACAGAACAAGAGACCCAGTACTTC. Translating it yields CASSITEQETQYF.

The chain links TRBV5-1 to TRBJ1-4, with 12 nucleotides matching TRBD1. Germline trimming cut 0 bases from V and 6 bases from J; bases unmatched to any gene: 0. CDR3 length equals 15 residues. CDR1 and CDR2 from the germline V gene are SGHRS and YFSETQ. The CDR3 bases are TGCGCCAGCAGCTTGGGGGACAGGGGGCATGAAAAACTGTTTTTT. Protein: CASSLGDRGHEKLFF.

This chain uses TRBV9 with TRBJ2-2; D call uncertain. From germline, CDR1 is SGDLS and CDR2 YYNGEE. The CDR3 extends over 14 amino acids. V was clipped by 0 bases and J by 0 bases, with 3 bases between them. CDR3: CASSVVTNTGELFF. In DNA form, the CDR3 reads TGTGCCAGCAGCGTAGTAACGAACACCGGGGAGCTGTTTTTT.